Below are 32 T cell receptor beta chains sequenced from a single sample in a study of OX40 agonist ivuxolimab in advanced cancers. Libraries were prepared through the immunoSEQ multiplex PCR assay. This immuneACCESS table, as held by TCRdb, lists in-frame sequences with V and J called but not all clones. Of the missing ones, under half trace to an unresolved V gene in checked studies; the others have no known cause. This sample comprises approximately 40,000 clones, roughly 80% of them detected only once. The ten most abundant clones make up more than 9% of the sample. The material was CD4+ or CD8+ T cells sorted from blood, obtained in a trial of the OX40 agonist ivuxolimab. The receptor set was obtained from an adult with an advanced solid tumor such as melanoma, head and neck, liver or kidney cancer.

The V and J genes are TRBV7-2 and TRBJ2-2, with 8 nucleotides matching TRBD2. The germline CDR1 and CDR2 sequences are SGHTA and FQGNSA. The CDR3 loop spans 17 amino acids. The J segment lost 1 base and the V segment lost 2 bases, leaving 6 bases of the junction unmatched. CDR3 nucleotide sequence: TGTGCCAGCAGCTTATCGGTAGCGGGACTGAACACCGGGGAGCTGTTTTTT. Protein sequence: CASSLSVAGLNTGELFF.

This sequence joins TRBV28 and TRBJ2-3, with 11 bases aligning to TRBD2. The CDR3 is 16 amino acids. Germline lookup yields CDR1 MDHEN and CDR2 SYDVKM. V shed 7 bases and J 3 bases; nucleotides not matched to a gene: 9. The CDR3 reads CASTSLAGETTDTQYF. The CDR3, as DNA: TGTGCCAGCACCTCACTAGCGGGAGAAACAACAGATACGCAGTATTTT. The whole variable domain, remainder taken from reference TRBV28 and TRBJ2-3, is DVKVTQSSRYLVKRTGEKVFLECVQDMDHENMFWYRQDPGLGLRLIYFSYDVKMKEKGDIPEGYSVSREKKERFSLILESASTNQTSMYLCASTSLAGETTDTQYFGPGTRLTVL.

The V gene is TRBV10-1, the J gene TRBJ1-1, with a weak D call TRBD1 (5 bases). V lost 4 bases and J lost 7, with 13 bases in between. The length of the CDR3 is 13 residues. Per the germline V gene, CDR1 is WNHNN and CDR2 is SYGVQD (reference sequence). CDR3 protein: CASSARDVDEAFF. CDR3 nucleotides: TGCGCCAGCAGTGCCCGGGACGTAGATGAAGCTTTCTTT.

The rearrangement links TRBV5-1 to TRBJ1-3; 8 nucleotides line up with TRBD1. The germline CDR1 and CDR2 sequences are SGHRS and YFSETQ. Trimming cost V 4 bases and J 0 bases; bases outside gene matches: 6. The CDR3 consists of 16 residues. This CDR3 reads CASSTGQGHSGNTIYF. In DNA form, the CDR3 reads TGCGCCAGCAGCACCGGACAGGGCCACTCTGGAAACACCATATATTTT.

The chain has TRBV5-4 and TRBJ1-2; 9 nucleotides line up with TRBD1. CDR1 is SGHNT, CDR2 YYREEE, per germline (reference sequence). CDR3 length equals 13 residues. The V segment lost 2 bases and the J segment 8 bases; nucleotides outside the gene matches: 4. The DNA for the CDR3 is TGTGCCAGCAGCTTACAGGGGGCGCAAGGCTACACCTTC. Translation: CASSLQGAQGYTF.

The chain is built from TRBV27 and TRBJ1-4; a weak D match, TRBD1 (5 bases). V lost 6 bases, J lost 4 bases, and 12 bases lay in between. The CDR3 runs to 14 residues. Germline values: CDR1 MNHEY, CDR2 SMNVEV (reference sequence). CDR3 amino acids: CASRGGGFNEKLFF. DNA of the CDR3: TGTGCCAGCAGGGGCGGGGGGTTTAATGAAAAACTGTTTTTT.

V and J are TRBV28 and TRBJ1-2; no definite D call. Trimming took off 8 bases at V and 4 bases at J, with 17 bases between the two ends. The CDR3 has 14 residues. Germline V gives CDR1 MDHEN, CDR2 SYDVKM. In DNA, the CDR3 is TGTGCCAGCGTCAGTAGTGGGTCGGGCTATGGCTACACCTTC. It codes for CASVSSGSGYGYTF.

Here the CDR3 reads CASSQGLLGGQQYF. In nucleotides, the CDR3 is TGCGCCAGCAGCCAAGGGCTTCTAGGGGGCCAGCAGTACTTC. The chain is built from TRBV4-3 and TRBJ2-7; 7 nucleotides align to TRBD1. The CDR3 is 14 residues long. Trimming cost V 1 base and J 8 bases; bases outside gene matches: 8. CDR1 is LGHNA, CDR2 YSLEER, per germline.

The V call is TRBV6-1, the J call TRBJ1-3, with D unclear. CDR1 is MNHNS, CDR2 SASEGT, per germline. Trimming cost V 4 bases and J 4 bases, with 11 bases left between them. CDR3 length: 14 amino acids. CDR3 in DNA: TGTGCCAGCAGTGTGGCGGCAAAAGGAAACACCATATATTTT. This gives the protein CASSVAAKGNTIYF.

The V call is TRBV7-8, the J call TRBJ2-7; D is ambiguous. The V end was cut by 1 base, the J end by 3 bases, with 10 bases between. The germline V gene encodes CDR1 SGHVS and CDR2 FQNEAQ. The CDR3 totals 14 residues. The CDR3 is CASSLGYLLYEQYF. The CDR3 coding sequence is TGTGCCAGCAGCTTAGGTTATTTGCTCTACGAGCAGTACTTC.

The J gene is TRBJ2-1, the V gene TRBV4-3, with D perhaps TRBD1 or TRBD2 (5 bases each). V gave up 4 bases and J gave up 8 bases, with 15 bases separating them. Germline CDR1 LGHNA, CDR2 YSLEER. This CDR3 contains 14 residues. CDR3 DNA sequence: TGCGCCAGCAGCCCGGGACCGAACGGCCATGAGCAGTTCTTC. This translates into CASSPGPNGHEQFF.

This rearrangement joins TRBV7-3 to TRBJ2-3, with no clear D. V lost 3 bases to trimming and J lost 6 bases, with 10 bases between them. The CDR3 sequence is 13 residues long. Germline V gives CDR1 SGHTA, CDR2 FQGTGA. CDR3 bases: TGTGCCAGCAGCTTCCCTGGCGCGGATACGCAGTATTTT. Translated, it gives CASSFPGADTQYF.

The chain recombines TRBV28 with TRBJ1-5, with D maybe TRBD1 (6 bases). The germline V gene has CDR1 MDHEN and CDR2 SYDVKM. CDR3 length: 13 amino acids. V lost 6 bases to trimming and J lost 6 bases, with 12 bases between them. This CDR3 reads CASSTGAGQPQHF. CDR3 coding DNA: TGTGCCAGCAGCACGGGGGCCGGTCAGCCCCAGCATTTT.

The chain uses TRBV2 and TRBJ2-1; TRBD2 agrees at 7 bases. The CDR3 runs to 16 residues. J was trimmed by 2 bases and V by 4 bases; bases with no gene match: 8. Germline-derived CDR1 and CDR2 are SNHLY and FYNNEI. In DNA, the CDR3 is TGTGCCAGCAGTGTCTCGGGAACTAGCGCCTACAATGAGCAGTTCTTC. Residues: CASSVSGTSAYNEQFF.

The chain employs TRBV28 and TRBJ1-4; D possibly corresponds to TRBD1 (5 bases). The length of the CDR3 is 15 residues. The V and J ends lost 5 bases and 4 bases respectively, with 14 bases between them. Germline V gives CDR1 MDHEN, CDR2 SYDVKM. CDR3 protein: CASSRLDSYNEKLFF. The CDR3 coding sequence is TGTGCCAGCAGTCGACTAGACAGTTATAATGAAAAACTGTTTTTT.

In DNA form, the CDR3 reads TGTGCCAGCACCTCCCCCAGGGACGATAACTATGGCTACACCTTC. Translation gives CASTSPRDDNYGYTF. This sequence joins TRBV28 and TRBJ1-2; perhaps TRBD1 as D (5 bases). V was cut by 7 bases and J by 1 base, with 16 bases left in between. The CDR3 has 15 amino acids. Germline V gene lookup returns CDR1 MDHEN and CDR2 SYDVKM.

This chain links TRBV18 with TRBJ1-1, with TRBD1 identical over 12 bases. The CDR3 sequence is 18 residues long. V lost 6 bases and J lost 3; bases outside the gene matches: 14. Germline assignment: CDR1 KGHSH and CDR2 LQKENI. The DNA of the CDR3 is TGTGCCAGCTCGGGCCCGGGACAGGGGGCCCGGGATGACACTGAAGCTTTCTTT. It yields the protein CASSGPGQGARDDTEAFF.

The rearrangement joins TRBV5-1 to TRBJ2-5; 9 nucleotides match TRBD2. The V gene's germline CDR1 is SGHRS and CDR2 YFSETQ. The CDR3 sequence is 15 residues long. Trimming at V came to 0 bases and at J to 4 bases, leaving 4 bases not matched to a gene. In DNA, the CDR3 is TGCGCCAGCAGCTTGGGTAGCGGGAGTGGAGAGACCCAGTACTTC. Translation gives CASSLGSGSGETQYF.

The genes are TRBV10-3 and TRBJ2-2; 7 bases align to TRBD1. CDR1 and CDR2 (germline): ENHRY, SYGVKD. Unmatched junction bases numbered 13, after V lost 4 bases and J lost 5 bases. The CDR3 has 17 amino acids. CDR3 sequence: CAISGSQGTVRTGELFF. The CDR3 DNA reads as TGTGCCATCAGTGGAAGTCAAGGGACAGTGAGAACCGGGGAGCTGTTTTTT.

The rearrangement uses TRBV4-2 and TRBJ1-1; D is unclear. V shed 0 bases and J shed 2 bases, with 7 bases lying between them. The CDR3 covers 14 residues. Looked up from germline, CDR1 is LGHNA and CDR2 is YNFKEQ. CDR3 nucleotide sequence: TGTGCCAGCAGCCAAGAAGCATTTAACACTGAAGCTTTCTTT. Translating gives CASSQEAFNTEAFF.

The chain carries TRBV7-2 and TRBJ1-5, with TRBD1 as a possible D gene (5 bases). Germline CDR1 and CDR2: SGHTA and FQGNSA. The ends were cut back, 2 bases at V and 0 bases at J, with 17 bases in the middle. The CDR3 extends over 18 amino acids. CDR3: CASSLSPGHLVSNQPQHF. CDR3 DNA sequence: TGTGCCAGCAGCTTATCCCCTGGACACTTAGTTAGCAATCAGCCCCAGCATTTT. Using reference TRBV7-2 and TRBJ1-5 for the parts outside the CDR3, the full variable domain is GAGVSQSPSNKVTEKGKDVELRCDPISGHTALYWYRQSLGQGLEFLIYFQGNSAPDKSGLPSDRFSAERTGGSVSTLTIQRTQQEDSAVYLCASSLSPGHLVSNQPQHFGDGTRLSIL.

The chain uses TRBV19 and TRBJ2-6; D is possibly TRBD1 (6 bases). The germline V and J ends were trimmed by 1 base and 1 base, with 14 bases remaining between them. Germline assignment: CDR1 LNHDA and CDR2 SQIVND (reference sequence). This CDR3 is 18 amino acids long. The CDR3 coding sequence is TGTGCCAGTAGTATAGGGGACACGGAATTTTCTGGGGCCAACGTCCTGACTTTC. This gives the protein CASSIGDTEFSGANVLTF.

The J gene is TRBJ2-7, the V gene TRBV5-1, with 11 nucleotides matching TRBD2. Trimming took 4 bases from V and 3 from J; bases not matched to a gene: 6. The CDR3 runs to 15 residues. The V gene's germline CDR1 is SGHRS and CDR2 YFSETQ. CDR3 protein: CASSQSLAGVYEQYF. In DNA, the CDR3 is TGCGCCAGCAGCCAATCACTAGCGGGAGTCTACGAGCAGTACTTC.

This sequence joins TRBV7-9 and TRBJ2-7, with D possibly matching TRBD1 (6 bases). Trimming removed 2 bases at V and 3 bases at J, with 11 bases between. The CDR3 is made up of 14 amino acids. The germline CDR1 and CDR2 sequences are SEHNR and FQNEAQ (reference sequence). The DNA of the CDR3 is TGTGCCAGCAGCTTATCGGGGACAAGCTACGAGCAGTACTTC. This gives the protein CASSLSGTSYEQYF. The full variable domain, with the rest looked up from reference TRBV7-9 and TRBJ2-7, is DTGVSQNPRHKITKRGQNVTFRCDPISEHNRLYWYRQTLGQGPEFLTYFQNEAQLEKSRLLSDRFSAERPKGSFSTLEIQRTEQGDSAMYLCASSLSGTSYEQYFGPGTRLTVT.

This clone was counted once. This chain joins TRBV4-1 and TRBJ1-1; D is unclear. This CDR3 spans 15 amino acids. Between the trimmed V and J ends, which lost 3 bases and 2 bases, there was a span of 13 bases. Per germline, CDR1 MGHRA and CDR2 YSYEKL. CDR3 amino acids: CASSHIDRINTEAFF. CDR3 bases: TGCGCCAGCAGCCATATCGACCGAATTAACACTGAAGCTTTCTTT.

The V call is TRBV18, the J call TRBJ2-6, with D uncertain. The CDR3 totals 14 residues. Germline CDR1 reads KGHSH; CDR2 reads LQKENI. V was trimmed by 2 bases and J by 0 bases, leaving 2 bases between them. The CDR3 is CASSPDSGANVLTF. CDR3 DNA: TGTGCCAGCTCACCAGACTCTGGGGCCAACGTCCTGACTTTC.

This chain's CDR3 is CASSRDRGRAGELFF. CDR3 bases: TGCGCCAGCAGCCGGGACAGGGGGCGGGCCGGGGAGCTGTTTTTT. This chain uses TRBV5-1 with TRBJ2-2; 12 nucleotides align to TRBD1. The germline V gene encodes CDR1 SGHRS and CDR2 YFSETQ. The V segment lost 4 bases and the J segment 6 bases; nucleotides outside the gene matches: 4. CDR3 size: 15 residues.

The gene calls are TRBV5-6 and TRBJ1-1; TRBD1 might be the D (5 bases). Trimming shortened V by 0 bases and J by 4 bases, and 10 bases separated the two germline ends. Germline loops: CDR1 SGHDT, CDR2 YYEEEE. There are 14 residues in the CDR3. The CDR3 coding sequence is TGTGCCAGCAGCTTGGCAGGGCCCCCCACTGAAGCTTTCTTT. This codes for CASSLAGPPTEAFF. The full variable domain, in which reference TRBV5-6 and TRBJ1-1 provide the parts outside the CDR3, is DAGVTQSPTHLIKTRGQQVTLRCSPKSGHDTVSWYQQALGQGPQFIFQYYEEEERQRGNFPDRFSGHQFPNYSSELNVNALLLGDSALYLCASSLAGPPTEAFFGQGTRLTVV.

The CDR3 protein is CASIRQGNTGELFF. CDR3 nucleotide sequence: TGTGCCAGCATAAGGCAGGGGAACACCGGGGAGCTGTTTTTT. The chain carries TRBV27 and TRBJ2-2; D is possibly TRBD1 (5 bases). In germline, CDR1 is MNHEY, CDR2 SMNVEV (reference sequence). This CDR3 has 14 residues. Trimming stripped 7 bases from V and 1 base from J, with 10 bases between.

This clone was counted a single time. The chain has TRBV12-5 and TRBJ2-1; TRBD2 aligns across 8 bases. The CDR3 totals 14 residues. Germline V gene sequence: CDR1 LGHNT, CDR2 FRNRAP. The junction had 11 bases not matched to a gene; V was cut back by 7 bases and J by 9 bases. In nucleotides, the CDR3 is TGTGCTAGTGCTCTCGGGACTAGAGTTGGTGAGCAGTTCTTC. It encodes CASALGTRVGEQFF.

This rearrangement joins TRBV10-3 to TRBJ1-2; weak D call: TRBD1 (5 bases). This CDR3 spans 14 amino acids. From germline, CDR1 is ENHRY and CDR2 SYGVKD. The V and J ends lost 10 bases and 7 bases respectively, with 22 bases between them. This CDR3 reads CASLRDTGGCGYTF. For the CDR3, the DNA is TGTGCCAGCCTCAGGGATACTGGAGGATGTGGCTACACCTTC.

This chain links TRBV6-6 with TRBJ1-2; TRBD1 is a possible D gene (5 bases). Per germline, CDR1 MNHNY and CDR2 SVGAGI (reference sequence). Trimming removed 8 bases at V and 7 bases at J, with 17 bases between. The CDR3 has 13 residues. CDR3 protein: CASSDRVGGGYTF. The CDR3 DNA follows: TGTGCCAGCTCCGACCGAGTGGGGGGTGGCTACACCTTC.